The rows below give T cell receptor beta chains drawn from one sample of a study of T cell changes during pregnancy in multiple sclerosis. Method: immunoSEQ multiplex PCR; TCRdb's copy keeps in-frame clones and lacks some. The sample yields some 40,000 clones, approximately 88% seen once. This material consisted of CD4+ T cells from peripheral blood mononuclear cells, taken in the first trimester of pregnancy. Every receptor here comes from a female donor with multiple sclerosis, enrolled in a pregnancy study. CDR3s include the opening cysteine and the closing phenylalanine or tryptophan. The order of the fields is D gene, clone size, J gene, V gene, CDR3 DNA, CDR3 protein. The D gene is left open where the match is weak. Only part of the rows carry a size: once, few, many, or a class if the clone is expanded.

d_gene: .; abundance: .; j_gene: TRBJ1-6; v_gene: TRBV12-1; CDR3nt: TGTGCCAGCAGCTTTGGAAGCTCACCCCTCCACTTT; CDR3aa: CASSFGSSPLHF
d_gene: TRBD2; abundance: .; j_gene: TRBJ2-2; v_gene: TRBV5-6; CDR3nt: TGTGCCAGCCCTAGTAGCGGGGCGAACACCGGGGAGCTGTTTTTT; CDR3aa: CASPSSGANTGELFF
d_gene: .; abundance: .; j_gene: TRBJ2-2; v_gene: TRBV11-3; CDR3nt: TGTGCCAGCAGCCAAGGGGTAGACACCGGGGAGCTGTTTTTT; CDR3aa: CASSQGVDTGELFF
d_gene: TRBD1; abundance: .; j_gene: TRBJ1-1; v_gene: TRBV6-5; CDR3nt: TGTGCCAGCAGTTCTCTCGGACAGGGATCGATAGGTGAAGCTTTCTTT; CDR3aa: CASSSLGQGSIGEAFF
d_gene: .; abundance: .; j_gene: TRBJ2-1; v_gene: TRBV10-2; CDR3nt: TGCGCCGGCTCTGATGGGCTACACTACAATGAGCAGTTCTTC; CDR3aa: CAGSDGLHYNEQFF
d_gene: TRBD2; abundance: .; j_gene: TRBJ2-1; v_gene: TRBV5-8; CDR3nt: TGTGCCAGCAGCGTGGGACTAGCGAGGGAGCAGTTCTTC; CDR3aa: CASSVGLAREQFF
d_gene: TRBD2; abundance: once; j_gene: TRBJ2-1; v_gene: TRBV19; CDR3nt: TGTGCCAGTAGTCCTTACTGGGGGACTAGCGGGGTATCCTACAATGAGCAGTTCTTC; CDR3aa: CASSPYWGTSGVSYNEQFF
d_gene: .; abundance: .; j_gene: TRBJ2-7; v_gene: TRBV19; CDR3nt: TGTGCCAGTAGTAAGGCTTACACAGGGTACGAGCAGTACTTC; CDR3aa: CASSKAYTGYEQYF
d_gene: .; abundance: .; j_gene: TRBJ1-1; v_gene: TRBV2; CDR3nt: TGTGCCAGCAGTGTAAGGGTAGCGACTGAAGCTTTCTTT; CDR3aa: CASSVRVATEAFF
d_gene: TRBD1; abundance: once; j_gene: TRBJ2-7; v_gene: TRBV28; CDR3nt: TGTGCCAGCAACACGGGACAGGGGGCTTACGAGCAGTACTTC; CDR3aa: CASNTGQGAYEQYF
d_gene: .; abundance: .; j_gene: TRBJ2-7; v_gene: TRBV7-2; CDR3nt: TGTGCCAGCAGCTTAGAAGAGTCTGGGGGAGGCTACGAGCAGTACTTC; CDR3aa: CASSLEESGGGYEQYF
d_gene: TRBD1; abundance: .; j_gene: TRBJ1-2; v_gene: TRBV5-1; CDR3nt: TGCGCCAGCAGGGGGACAGACACTAACTATGGCTACACCTTC; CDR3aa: CASRGTDTNYGYTF
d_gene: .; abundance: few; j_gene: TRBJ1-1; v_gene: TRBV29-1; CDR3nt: TGCAGCGTTGAAGTAGTCCGGGGAACTGAAGCTTTCTTT; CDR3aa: CSVEVVRGTEAFF
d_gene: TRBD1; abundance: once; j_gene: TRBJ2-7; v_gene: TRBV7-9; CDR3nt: TGTGCCAGCAGCCAAGGGGGCCACGAGCAGTACTTC; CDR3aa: CASSQGGHEQYF
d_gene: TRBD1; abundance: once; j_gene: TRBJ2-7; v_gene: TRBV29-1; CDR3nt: TGCAGCACCGGGACAGGGGTCTTGCGGGAGCAGTACTTC; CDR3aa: CSTGTGVLREQYF
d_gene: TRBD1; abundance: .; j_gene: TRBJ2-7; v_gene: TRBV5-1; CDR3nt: TGCGCCAGCAGCGCGAGAGGGGCAGGGGGACGCACTTTTAACGAGCAGTACTTC; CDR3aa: CASSARGAGGRTFNEQYF
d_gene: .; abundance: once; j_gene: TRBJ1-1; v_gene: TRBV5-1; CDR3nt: TGCGCCAGCAGCCTCCAGTCGAACACTGAAGCTTTCTTT; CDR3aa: CASSLQSNTEAFF
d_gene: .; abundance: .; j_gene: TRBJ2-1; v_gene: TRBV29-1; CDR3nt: TGCAGCGTTGAAGCCCCCGGGGGTGAGCGCCTTAGCTCCTACAATGAGCAGTTCTTC; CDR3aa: CSVEAPGGERLSSYNEQFF
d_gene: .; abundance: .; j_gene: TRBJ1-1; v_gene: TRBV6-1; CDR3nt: TGTGCCAGCATAGACGGGGGATGGAACACTGAAGCTTTCTTT; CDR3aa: CASIDGGWNTEAFF
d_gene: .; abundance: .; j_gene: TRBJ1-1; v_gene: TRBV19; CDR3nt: TGTGCCAGTAGCACCATGGGGGCTTTAGGGAACACTGAAGCTTTCTTT; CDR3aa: CASSTMGALGNTEAFF
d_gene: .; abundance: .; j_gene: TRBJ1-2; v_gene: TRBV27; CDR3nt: TGTGCCAGCAGTTTATACGCGGGGTACTATGGCTACACCTTC; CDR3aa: CASSLYAGYYGYTF
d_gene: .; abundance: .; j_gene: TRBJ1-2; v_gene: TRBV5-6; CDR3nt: TGTGCCAGCAGCTTGCCGACAGGAGCTAACTATGGCTACACCTTC; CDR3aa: CASSLPTGANYGYTF
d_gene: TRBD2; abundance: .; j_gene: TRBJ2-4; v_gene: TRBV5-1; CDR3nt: TGCGCCAGCTCGCAGCGGGAGGCCCCCAAAAACATTCAGTACTTC; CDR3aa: CASSQREAPKNIQYF
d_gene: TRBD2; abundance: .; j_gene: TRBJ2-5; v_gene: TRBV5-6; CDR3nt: TGTGCCAGCAGCCCGGGACTAGCGGGAGCGGAGACCCAGTACTTC; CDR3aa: CASSPGLAGAETQYF
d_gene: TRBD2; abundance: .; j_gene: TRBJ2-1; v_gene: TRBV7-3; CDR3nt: TGTGCCAGCAGCCAGACTAGCGGGAGTCACTCGCAGTTCTTC; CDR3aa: CASSQTSGSHSQFF
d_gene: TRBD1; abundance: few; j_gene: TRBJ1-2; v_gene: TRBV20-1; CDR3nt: TGCAGTGCTAGACAGGGGGAAGGCTACACCTTC; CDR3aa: CSARQGEGYTF
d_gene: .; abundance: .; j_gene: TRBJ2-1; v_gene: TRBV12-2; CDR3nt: TGTGCAAGTCGGGACGGGAGCGGCCTGGACAATGAGCAGTTCTTC; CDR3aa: CASRDGSGLDNEQFF
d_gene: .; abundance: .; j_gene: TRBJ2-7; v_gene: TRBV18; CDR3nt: TGTGCCAGCTCCCCCCTAGAGACAGCCTACGAGCAGTACTTC; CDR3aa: CASSPLETAYEQYF
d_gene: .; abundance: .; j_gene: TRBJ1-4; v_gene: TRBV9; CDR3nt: TGTGCCAGCAGCGTAGTGGGGGGGGCTGGAGAAAAACTGTTTTTT; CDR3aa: CASSVVGGAGEKLFF
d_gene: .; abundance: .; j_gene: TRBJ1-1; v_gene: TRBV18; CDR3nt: TGTGCCAGCTCCGGGGAGGGACAAACTGAAGCTTTCTTT; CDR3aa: CASSGEGQTEAFF
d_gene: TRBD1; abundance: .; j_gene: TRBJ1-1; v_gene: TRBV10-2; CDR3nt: TGCGCCAGCAGAGACAGGGGGTACACTGAAGCTTTCTTT; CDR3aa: CASRDRGYTEAFF